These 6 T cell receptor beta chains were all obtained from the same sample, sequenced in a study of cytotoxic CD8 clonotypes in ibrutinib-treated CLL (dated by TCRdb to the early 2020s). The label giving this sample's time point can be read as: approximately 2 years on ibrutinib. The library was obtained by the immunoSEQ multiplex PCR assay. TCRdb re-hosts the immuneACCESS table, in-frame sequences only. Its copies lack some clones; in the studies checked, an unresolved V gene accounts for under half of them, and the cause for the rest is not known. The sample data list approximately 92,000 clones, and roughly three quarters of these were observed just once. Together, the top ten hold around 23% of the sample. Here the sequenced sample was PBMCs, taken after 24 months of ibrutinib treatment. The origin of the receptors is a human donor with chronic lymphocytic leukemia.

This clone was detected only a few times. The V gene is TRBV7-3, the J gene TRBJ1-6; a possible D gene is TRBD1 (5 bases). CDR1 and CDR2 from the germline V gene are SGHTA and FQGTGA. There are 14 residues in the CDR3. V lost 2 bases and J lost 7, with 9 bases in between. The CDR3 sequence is CASSLAGNNSPLHF. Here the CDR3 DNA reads TGTGCCAGCAGCTTAGCAGGGAACAATTCACCCCTCCACTTT.

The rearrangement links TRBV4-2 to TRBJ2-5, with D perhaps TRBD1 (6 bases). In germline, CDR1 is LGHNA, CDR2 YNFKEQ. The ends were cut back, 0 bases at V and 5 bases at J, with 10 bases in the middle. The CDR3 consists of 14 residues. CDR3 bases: TGTGCCAGCAGCCAAGAGGGGGCGCGGGAGACCCAGTACTTC. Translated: CASSQEGARETQYF.

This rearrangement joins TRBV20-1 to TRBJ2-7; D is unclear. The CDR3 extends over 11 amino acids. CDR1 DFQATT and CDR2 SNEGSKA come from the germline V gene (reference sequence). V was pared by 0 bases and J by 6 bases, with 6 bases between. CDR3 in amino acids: CSARDELEQYF. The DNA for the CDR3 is TGCAGTGCTAGAGATGAACTCGAGCAGTACTTC.

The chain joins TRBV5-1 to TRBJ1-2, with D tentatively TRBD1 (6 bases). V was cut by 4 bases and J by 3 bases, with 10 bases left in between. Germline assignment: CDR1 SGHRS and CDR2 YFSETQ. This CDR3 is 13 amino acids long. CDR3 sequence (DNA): TGCGCCAGCAGCGAGGACAGTTACTATGGCTACACCTTC. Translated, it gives CASSEDSYYGYTF.

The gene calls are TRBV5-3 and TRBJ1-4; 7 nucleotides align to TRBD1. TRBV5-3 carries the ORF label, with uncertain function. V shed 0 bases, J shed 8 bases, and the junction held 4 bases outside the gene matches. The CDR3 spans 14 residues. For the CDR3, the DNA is TGTGCCAGAAGCTTGGATGCACAGGGGGAAAAACTGTTTTTT. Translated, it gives CARSLDAQGEKLFF.

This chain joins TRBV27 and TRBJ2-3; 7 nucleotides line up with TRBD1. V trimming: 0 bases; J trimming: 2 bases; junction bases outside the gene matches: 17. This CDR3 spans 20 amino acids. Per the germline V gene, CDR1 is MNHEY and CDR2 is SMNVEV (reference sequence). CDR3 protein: CASSLSSPVQGLQNTDTQYF. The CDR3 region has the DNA TGTGCCAGCAGTTTATCCTCCCCCGTACAGGGGCTACAAAACACAGATACGCAGTATTTT.